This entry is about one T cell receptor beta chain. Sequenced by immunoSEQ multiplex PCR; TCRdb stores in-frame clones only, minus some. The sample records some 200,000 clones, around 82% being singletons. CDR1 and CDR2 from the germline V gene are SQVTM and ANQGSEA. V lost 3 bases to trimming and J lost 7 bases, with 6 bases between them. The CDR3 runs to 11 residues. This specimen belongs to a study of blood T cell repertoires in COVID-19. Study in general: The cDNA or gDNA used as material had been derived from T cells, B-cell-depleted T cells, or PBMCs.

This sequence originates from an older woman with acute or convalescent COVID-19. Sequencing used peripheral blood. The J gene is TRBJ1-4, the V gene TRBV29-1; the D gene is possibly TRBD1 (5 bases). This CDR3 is CSVDGGEKLFF. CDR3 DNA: TGCAGCGTTGACGGGGGTGAAAAACTGTTTTTT.